This TCR beta chain was recovered during a study of cytomegalovirus exposure and HLA in healthy donors. Study overall: Earlier work reported 100 million to 130 million unique TCR beta sequences from roughly 180 million T cells. Ancestry clustering placed about 86% of 300 to 400 genotyped donors in the Caucasian-associated cluster.

Broader study findings: Reportedly, fewer N-insertions than the approximately 690-donor mean appeared in an Asian-associated ancestry cluster in a later analysis.

13 Jbeta primers and 60 Vbeta primers were used for the PCR. Assay used: immunoSEQ multiplex PCR; TCRdb lists only in-frame clones, some missing. This sample has roughly 160,000 clones, with around 77% found just once. The CDR3 covers 15 residues. CDR1 and CDR2 (germline): LGHNA, YSLEER. Regarding this clone: Its antigen is not identified. At one boundary the junction diverges from the germline segment, which might be a read error.

This receptor was obtained from a woman aged 30 to 39 in good health and CMV-seronegative. The sample taken for sequencing was PBMCs. The chain recombines TRBV4-3 with TRBJ1-2; D is uncertain. In nucleotides, the CDR3 is TGCGCCAGCAGCCAAGAAGTTGGGAGAGCCTATGGCTACCCCTTC. As protein: CASSQEVGRAYGYPF.